Below are 27 T cell receptor beta chains sequenced from a single sample in a study of early T cells in non-severe SARS-CoV-2 infection (dated by TCRdb to the early 2020s). The library was obtained by 5' RACE. TCRdb records NextSeq 500 as the sequencer. The public sequencing data were trimmed at Q25 with fastp and processed into clonotypes with MiXCR by TCRdb, which kept only in-frame beta chains. One record per CDR3 amino acid sequence lists the most common genes and DNA. The sample data list tens of thousands of distinct CDR3 sequences, and around 12% of these were observed just once. About 5% of the sample is in the top ten clones. The sample comprised whole blood. The receptors come from an adult who was a healthcare worker with PCR-confirmed SARS-CoV-2 infection or an uninfected control (not recorded which).

This clonotype came up a few times. The chain links TRBV6-6 to TRBJ2-7; 7 positions match TRBD1. The V segment lost 5 bases and the J segment 5 bases; nucleotides outside the gene matches: 9. This CDR3 spans 14 amino acids. Germline values: CDR1 MNHNY, CDR2 SVGAGI (reference sequence). CDR3 nucleotide sequence: TGTGCCAGCAGTCAAGGGGGCCCGGCTAACGAGCAGTACTTC. This gives the protein CASSQGGPANEQYF.

This clonotype was seen many times. The chain carries TRBV28 and TRBJ2-5, with unresolved D. CDR3 length equals 16 residues. Germline CDR1 reads MDHEN; CDR2 reads SYDVKM. Deletions cut 3 bases from V and 4 bases from J, with 18 bases between. The CDR3 sequence is CASSLGVGSVLETQYF. The CDR3 DNA follows: TGTGCCAGCAGTTTGGGTGTGGGTTCTGTCTTAGAGACCCAGTACTTC.

This clonotype was picked up a small number of times. The rearrangement uses TRBV6-6 and TRBJ2-2; perhaps TRBD2 as D (6 bases). Germline CDR1 MNHNY, CDR2 SVGAGI (reference sequence). This CDR3 comprises 14 residues. V lost 8 bases, J lost 5 bases, and 15 bases lay in between. The CDR3 DNA follows: TGTGCCAGCGAGGAGGGAGTCGGAACCGGGGAGCTGTTTTTT. Its translation is CASEEGVGTGELFF.

This clonotype was seen ten or more times. The chain is built from TRBV6-6 and TRBJ2-1, with 7 bases lining up with TRBD1. There are 14 residues in the CDR3. The germline gives CDR1 MNHNY, CDR2 SVGAGI (reference sequence). V shed 4 bases, J shed 8 bases, and the junction held 8 bases outside the gene matches. In DNA, the CDR3 is TGTGCCAGCAGTTTAGGGGGCTCGATCGATGAGCAGTTCTTC. Protein: CASSLGGSIDEQFF.

The sample holds many counts of this clonotype. J is TRBJ2-3 and V is TRBV11-2; 10 nucleotides agree with TRBD2. Germline V gene lookup returns CDR1 SGHAT and CDR2 FQNNGV. The CDR3 is 16 amino acids. With 0 bases clipped from V and 7 bases from J, the junction kept 7 bases outside the gene matches. The CDR3, as DNA: TGTGCCAGCAGCTTAGAACCAGCGGGGGGGCCAAATACGCAGTATTTT. Translation gives CASSLEPAGGPNTQYF.

J is TRBJ2-3 and V is TRBV20-1; 7 nucleotides line up with TRBD2. From germline, CDR1 is DFQATT and CDR2 SNEGSKA (reference sequence). The V segment lost 5 bases and the J segment 5 bases; nucleotides outside the gene matches: 13. This CDR3 region has 15 residues. CDR3 protein: CSARQGGLGKDTQYF. CDR3 coding DNA: TGCAGTGCTCGCCAGGGAGGACTAGGGAAAGATACGCAGTATTTT.

The J gene is TRBJ1-6, the V gene TRBV20-1; TRBD1 might be the D (5 bases). Germline loops: CDR1 DFQATT, CDR2 SNEGSKA (reference sequence). The ends were cut back, 0 bases at V and 5 bases at J, with 14 bases in the middle. This CDR3 has 16 residues. The CDR3 region has the DNA TGCAGTGCTAGAGATATCCAGGGTGGAAATAATTCACCCCTCCACTTT. This translates into CSARDIQGGNNSPLHF.

There are many counts of this clonotype. J is TRBJ2-5 and V is TRBV4-1, with 7 positions matching TRBD1. This CDR3 comprises 16 residues. Per germline, CDR1 MGHRA and CDR2 YSYEKL. Trimming cost V 2 bases and J 1 base; bases outside gene matches: 7. CDR3 sequence (DNA): TGCGCCAGCAGCCAACTTGCCCGGGACAGCCAAGAGACCCAGTACTTC. It encodes CASSQLARDSQETQYF.

V is TRBV20-1 and J is TRBJ2-4, with TRBD1 matching 7 bases. CDR1 is DFQATT and CDR2 is SNEGSKA in the germline V gene (reference sequence). There are 16 residues in the CDR3. Germline trimming cut 0 bases from V and 5 bases from J; bases unmatched to any gene: 10. This chain's CDR3 is CSARDVQGWYENIQYF. For the CDR3, the DNA is TGCAGTGCTAGAGATGTACAGGGGTGGTACGAAAACATTCAGTACTTC.

This clonotype was detected only a few times. The chain employs TRBV30 and TRBJ1-5, with D hard to call. V lost 1 base and J 3 bases, leaving 7 bases between the germline ends. The CDR3 spans 13 residues. Per the germline V gene, CDR1 is GTSNPN and CDR2 is SVGIG (reference sequence). The CDR3 DNA reads TGTGCCTGGAGTGCCACCAACAATCAGCCCCAGCATTTT. Protein sequence: CAWSATNNQPQHF. Full variable domain (missing parts from reference TRBV30 and TRBJ1-5): SQTIHQWPATLVQPVGSPLSLECTVEGTSNPNLYWYRQAAGRGLQLLFYSVGIGQISSEVPQNLSASRPQDRQFILSSKKLLLSDSGFYLCAWSATNNQPQHFGDGTRLSIL.

This clonotype was counted only a few times. The rearrangement links TRBV29-1 to TRBJ2-2; TRBD2 matches at 9 bases. V dropped 4 bases and J dropped 1; count of bases not matched to a gene: 1. The CDR3 is made up of 14 amino acids. Germline loops: CDR1 SQVTM, CDR2 ANQGSEA. The CDR3, as DNA: TGCAGCGTTGGACTAGCGGAGAACACCGGGGAGCTGTTTTTT. Residues: CSVGLAENTGELFF.

This clonotype was recorded a few times. J is TRBJ1-2 and V is TRBV19, with D hard to call. Trimming shortened V by 0 bases and J by 4 bases, and 6 bases separated the two germline ends. Looked up from germline, CDR1 is LNHDA and CDR2 is SQIVND (reference sequence). The CDR3 is 13 amino acids. The CDR3 reads CASSIEPLYGYTF. The CDR3 DNA sequence: TGTGCCAGTAGTATAGAACCGCTCTATGGCTACACCTTC.

At least ten counts were recorded for this clonotype. CDR3 bases: TGTGCCATCAGTAGATCGGGGGATACGCAGTATTTT. This encodes CAISRSGDTQYF. The chain joins TRBV10-3 to TRBJ2-3, with a weak D call TRBD2 (5 bases). The CDR3 runs 12 residues. Germline V gene data show CDR1 as ENHRY and CDR2 as SYGVKD. Deletions cut 5 bases from V and 6 bases from J, with 9 bases between.

This chain connects TRBV6-1 to TRBJ1-6; TRBD1 agrees at 9 bases. CDR3 length: 16 residues. Looked up from germline, CDR1 is MNHNS and CDR2 is SASEGT. V gave up 6 bases and J gave up 10 bases; unmatched junction bases: 13. The CDR3 is CASRESRGTGKSPLHF. Here the CDR3 DNA reads TGTGCCAGCAGAGAATCCCGTGGGACAGGGAAATCACCCCTCCACTTT.

This clonotype was observed at least ten times. The rearrangement uses TRBV29-1 and TRBJ2-3; 7 bases are a match to TRBD1. Germline V gives CDR1 SQVTM, CDR2 ANQGSEA. This CDR3 is 12 amino acids long. The junction had 2 bases not matched to a gene; V was cut back by 6 bases and J by 2 bases. Here the CDR3 DNA reads TGCAGCGTGGGACAGACCACAGATACGCAGTATTTT. Amino acid sequence: CSVGQTTDTQYF.

The chain joins TRBV10-3 to TRBJ2-7; 7 positions agree with TRBD2. Trimming took 3 bases from V and 2 from J; bases not matched to a gene: 7. The CDR3 runs to 15 residues. CDR1 is ENHRY and CDR2 is SYGVKD in the germline V gene. CDR3 sequence reads: CAISEGDYSTYEQYF. Written as DNA, the CDR3 is TGTGCCATCAGTGAAGGGGACTACAGTACCTACGAGCAGTACTTC.

This clonotype was detected ten times or more. The V call is TRBV12-3 or TRBV12-4, the J call TRBJ2-2; D may be TRBD1 (6 bases). The CDR3 contains 16 residues. V was shortened by 7 bases and J by 0 bases, with 15 bases between the two germline ends. The CDR3 is CASTRWGHPNTGELFF. The CDR3 region has the DNA TGTGCCAGCACTAGATGGGGACACCCGAACACCGGGGAGCTGTTTTTT.

This clonotype appeared a few times. CDR3 coding DNA: TGTGCCAGCAGCAAAAGTGGGACTAGCGGACCAAAAGAGACCCAGTACTTC. It encodes CASSKSGTSGPKETQYF. The chain has TRBV7-2 and TRBJ2-5, with 11 nucleotides matching TRBD2. Germline loops: CDR1 SGHTA, CDR2 FQGNSA. The junction had 11 bases not matched to a gene; V was cut back by 5 bases and J by 3 bases. The CDR3 runs 17 residues.

J is TRBJ2-4 and V is TRBV20-1, with no clear D. The CDR3 has 16 residues. Per germline, CDR1 DFQATT and CDR2 SNEGSKA (reference sequence). The V and J ends lost 0 bases and 0 bases respectively, with 12 bases between them. CDR3 bases: TGCAGTGCTAGAGATTCCGGTATACTAGCCAAAAACATTCAGTACTTC. This translates into CSARDSGILAKNIQYF.

Many counts were recorded for this clonotype. This chain uses TRBV4-1 with TRBJ2-1, with D possibly called TRBD1 or TRBD2 (5 bases each). The V gene's germline CDR1 is MGHRA and CDR2 YSYEKL. The CDR3 is 19 amino acids. The V gene lost 0 bases and the J gene lost 0 bases, with 18 bases spanning the gap. Written as DNA, the CDR3 is TGCGCCAGCAGCCAAGATGGGGCCCCGGGGAGCCGCTCCTACAATGAGCAGTTCTTC. Its translation: CASSQDGAPGSRSYNEQFF.

This clonotype was picked up many times. This chain uses TRBV11-2 with TRBJ2-1; 9 nucleotides line up with TRBD2. Germline V gene sequence: CDR1 SGHAT, CDR2 FQNNGV. The CDR3 consists of 16 residues. With V trimmed by 1 base and J by 6 bases, 7 bases remained unmatched. Written as DNA, the CDR3 is TGTGCCAGCAGCTTAGCGGGTAGCGGGAGATCCAATGAGCAGTTCTTC. The encoded protein is CASSLAGSGRSNEQFF.

In this sample, this clonotype turned up a few times. J is TRBJ1-3 and V is TRBV7-2; possibly TRBD1 for D (6 bases). V was shortened by 4 bases and J by 11 bases, with 12 bases between the two germline ends. The CDR3 length is 12 residues. CDR1 and CDR2 (germline): SGHTA, FQGNSA. The CDR3 here is CASSWDMTAIYF. The DNA of the CDR3 is TGTGCCAGCAGCTGGGACATGACCGCCATATATTTT.

This clonotype was observed a handful of times. V usage is TRBV7-6 and J usage is TRBJ2-5; D may be TRBD1 (6 bases). Per the germline V gene, CDR1 is SGHVS and CDR2 is FNYEAQ. V was pared by 4 bases and J by 12 bases, with 18 bases between. The CDR3 sequence is 13 residues long. The CDR3 coding sequence is TGTGCCAGCAGCTGGACAGTTCCGTTGGAGGAGTACTTC. Protein sequence: CASSWTVPLEEYF.

The rearrangement links TRBV7-9 to TRBJ2-1; no clear D. The CDR3 consists of 14 residues. Germline V gene lookup returns CDR1 SEHNR and CDR2 FQNEAQ (reference sequence). The germline V and J ends were trimmed by 3 bases and 13 bases, with 19 bases remaining between them. The CDR3 DNA reads TGTGCCAGCAGCTTCATCGAGCTAAGGGTAGAACAGTTCTTC. The encoded protein is CASSFIELRVEQFF.

This rearrangement joins TRBV5-1 to TRBJ1-1; 7 bases line up with TRBD1. Germline V gives CDR1 SGHRS, CDR2 YFSETQ. There are 15 residues in the CDR3. Losses at the gene ends were 0 bases for V and 7 bases for J; bases not matched to a gene: 9. The CDR3 DNA is TGCGCCAGCAGCTTGGAAGCTCAGGGGGTTAATGAAGCTTTCTTT. Translating gives CASSLEAQGVNEAFF.

This clonotype was recorded at least ten times. V usage is TRBV29-1 and J usage is TRBJ2-3; D tentatively fits TRBD1 or TRBD2 (5 bases each). The germline gives CDR1 SQVTM, CDR2 ANQGSEA. The V gene lost 5 bases and the J gene lost 4 bases, with 16 bases spanning the gap. This CDR3 contains 14 residues. CDR3 nucleotides: TGCAGCGTTTGGGACCTTCAGGGCGCAGATACGCAGTATTTT. The encoded protein is CSVWDLQGADTQYF.

A word on this clonotype: A much larger clone sits a single nucleotide away, making a read error possible. This chain links TRBV6-6 with TRBJ2-2, with a tentative D call TRBD2 (5 bases). The length of the CDR3 is 14 residues. The V gene's germline CDR1 is MNHNY and CDR2 SVGAGI (reference sequence). CDR3 protein: CASSYPGLTGERFF. The CDR3 coding sequence is TGTGCCAGCAGTTATCCCGGTCTCACCGGGGAGCGGTTTTTT.